Given below is one T cell receptor beta chain in context. The antigen is undetermined. The sample belongs to a study of OX40 agonist ivuxolimab in advanced cancers. Study in general: Partial responses occurred in Three dose-escalation patients, one with hepatocellular carcinoma and two with cutaneous melanoma.

The V and J ends lost 9 bases and 3 bases respectively, with 9 bases between them. Germline V gives CDR1 SNHLY, CDR2 FYNNEI. The CDR3 is 11 amino acids. Libraries were prepared by immunoSEQ multiplex PCR; TCRdb keeps only in-frame clonotypes and omits some of them. Counted here are 60,000 to 75,000 clones, 75% to 90% occurring once; the ten biggest clones make up approximately 1.3%. Study-level results: Low normalized clonal expansion also occurred in some nonresponding patients. Partly responding patients at 0.1-3.0 mg/kg showed some of the smallest clonal expansion.

The receptor was derived from an adult with an advanced solid tumor such as melanoma, head and neck, liver or kidney cancer. The starting material was CD4+ or CD8+ T cells sorted from blood, obtained in a trial of the OX40 agonist ivuxolimab. The chain recombines TRBV2 with TRBJ2-7; D possibly matches TRBD1 or TRBD2 (5 bases each). The DNA for the CDR3 is TGTGCCAGAAGGGACGGCTACGAGCAGTACTTC. This codes for CARRDGYEQYF.